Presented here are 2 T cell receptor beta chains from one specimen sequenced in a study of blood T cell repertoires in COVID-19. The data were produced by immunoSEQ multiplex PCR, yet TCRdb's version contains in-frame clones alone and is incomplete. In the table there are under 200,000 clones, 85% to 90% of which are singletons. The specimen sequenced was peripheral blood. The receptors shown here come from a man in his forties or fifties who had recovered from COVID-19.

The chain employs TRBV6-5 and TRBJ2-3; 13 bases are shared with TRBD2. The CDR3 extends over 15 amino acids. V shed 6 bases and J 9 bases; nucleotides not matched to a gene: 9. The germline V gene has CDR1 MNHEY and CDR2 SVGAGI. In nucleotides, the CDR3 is TGTGCCAGCAGCGGGACTAGCGGGATTATAGAAACGCAGTATTTT. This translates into CASSGTSGIIETQYF.

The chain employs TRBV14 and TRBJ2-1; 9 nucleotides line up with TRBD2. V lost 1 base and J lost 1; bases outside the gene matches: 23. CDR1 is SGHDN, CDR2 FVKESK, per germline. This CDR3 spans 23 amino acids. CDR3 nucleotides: TGTGCCAGCAGCCAAGTTGGGACGGCCCAGCGGGGGGCCCCAACTCGTTCCTACAATGAGCAGTTCTTC. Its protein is CASSQVGTAQRGAPTRSYNEQFF.